Below, 5 T cell receptor beta chains from the same sample are listed, as sequenced in a study of blood T cell repertoires in COVID-19. Assay: immunoSEQ multiplex PCR; the TCRdb copy retains only in-frame clones and omits some. The top ten hold about 1.5% of the sample, which has some 120,000 clones, 88% seen once. Material for sequencing was peripheral blood. These receptors were obtained from a human donor in a cohort sampled during active COVID-19.

This clone has a single count. The CDR3 sequence is CAISDLTEAFF. DNA for the CDR3: TGTGCCATCAGTGATCTCACTGAAGCTTTCTTT. The V and J genes are TRBV10-3 and TRBJ1-1; D not certain. The germline V gene has CDR1 ENHRY and CDR2 SYGVKD. The CDR3 totals 11 residues. V shed 3 bases and J shed 4 bases, with 3 bases lying between them.

V usage is TRBV5-1 and J usage is TRBJ2-1; 8 nucleotides match TRBD2. CDR1 and CDR2 from the germline V gene are SGHRS and YFSETQ. The CDR3 contains 14 residues. Trimming took 3 bases from V and 6 from J; bases not matched to a gene: 5. The CDR3 here is CASSSTGGVNEQFF. CDR3 in DNA: TGCGCCAGCAGCTCTACGGGAGGGGTCAATGAGCAGTTCTTC.

The chain joins TRBV5-1 to TRBJ2-1; D is possibly TRBD2 (6 bases). In germline, CDR1 is SGHRS, CDR2 YFSETQ. Trimming stripped 0 bases from V and 5 bases from J, with 15 bases between. This CDR3 region has 16 residues. Written as DNA, the CDR3 is TGCGCCAGCAGCTTGGGTTGGGGGGAAAACCACAATGAGCAGTTCTTC. It is translated as CASSLGWGENHNEQFF.

This chain joins TRBV4-1 and TRBJ2-7; 7 bases are a match to TRBD1. Germline CDR1 reads MGHRA; CDR2 reads YSYEKL. This CDR3 contains 17 residues. With 1 base clipped from V and 0 bases from J, the junction kept 9 bases outside the gene matches. The CDR3 bases are TGCGCCAGCAGCCAAGCGGCCAGGGGGATGAGCTCCTACGAGCAGTACTTC. This sequence encodes CASSQAARGMSSYEQYF.

This chain uses TRBV6-5 with TRBJ2-7, with TRBD1 matching over 10 bases. The CDR3 loop spans 14 amino acids. Unmatched junction bases numbered 7, after V lost 6 bases and J lost 5 bases. CDR1 is MNHEY and CDR2 is SVGAGI in the germline V gene. The CDR3 protein is CASSPGTGVHEQYF. In nucleotides, the CDR3 is TGTGCCAGCAGCCCCGGGACAGGGGTACACGAGCAGTACTTC.